Below are 15 T cell receptor beta chains sequenced from a single sample in a study of control samples from healthy donors and cancer patients. Profiled with immunoSEQ multiplex PCR; TCRdb holds only in-frame clones, not every one. The sample gives 130,000 or so clones, around 87% of which show up once; 2.5% to 3.5% is in the top ten. What was sequenced was blood. All receptors derive from a man in his sixties in good health.

CDR3 sequence (DNA): TGTGCCAGCCGTTTTACAGGGGAACGCAATGAGCAGTTCTTC. As protein: CASRFTGERNEQFF. The chain is built from TRBV19 and TRBJ2-1; 7 bases align to TRBD1. J was trimmed by 6 bases and V by 9 bases; bases with no gene match: 11. CDR3 size: 14 residues. Germline CDR1 is LNHDA and CDR2 is SQIVND (reference sequence).

Comment on this clone: Other DNA sequences in this sample translate to the same CDR3. The J gene is TRBJ1-1, the V gene TRBV21-1. TRBV21-1 constitutes a pseudogene. The CDR3 spans 11 residues. CDR3 nucleotides: TGTGCCAGCAGCTTGTACACTGAAGCTTTCTTT. Encoded protein: CASSLYTEAFF.

CDR3 in DNA: TGTGCCAGCTCAACACAGAGCAGGGGGACTGAAGCTTTCTTT. It translates to CASSTQSRGTEAFF. The rearrangement uses TRBV18 and TRBJ1-1; TRBD1 matches 7 bases. V shed 5 bases and J 5 bases; nucleotides not matched to a gene: 8. Germline V gene sequence: CDR1 KGHSH, CDR2 LQKENI. The CDR3 is 14 amino acids.

The chain combines TRBV20-1 with TRBJ1-1; no clear D. The CDR3 loop spans 15 amino acids. V lost 3 bases to trimming and J lost 0 bases, with 14 bases between them. Germline lookup yields CDR1 DFQATT and CDR2 SNEGSKA (reference sequence). The CDR3 bases are TGCAGTGCTAGTGGGGAGGCAGTCATGAACACTGAAGCTTTCTTT. Its protein is CSASGEAVMNTEAFF.

This sequence joins TRBV9 and TRBJ1-1; D is ambiguous. CDR1 and CDR2 from the germline V gene are SGDLS and YYNGEE. This CDR3 is 14 amino acids long. With 0 bases removed from V and 4 bases from J, the gap between germline ends came to 10 bases. CDR3 residues: CASSVVSGSTEAFF. The CDR3 region has the DNA TGTGCCAGCAGCGTAGTTTCGGGGAGCACTGAAGCTTTCTTT.

The chain links TRBV18 to TRBJ1-3; the D is unclear. Trimming removed 3 bases at V and 1 base at J, with 13 bases between. Germline CDR1 KGHSH, CDR2 LQKENI. The CDR3 runs 16 residues. The CDR3 region has the DNA TGTGCCAGCTCACCTTCCGGAGGAGTTTCTGGAAACACCATATATTTT. Protein sequence: CASSPSGGVSGNTIYF.

This clone has just one count. The chain carries TRBV5-1 and TRBJ2-3; 9 nucleotides agree with TRBD2. J gave up 2 bases and V 3 bases, and 7 bases lay outside the gene matches. The CDR3 consists of 16 residues. Germline V gene data show CDR1 as SGHRS and CDR2 as YFSETQ. DNA for the CDR3: TGCGCCAGCAGCTGGGCTAGCGGGGTAAACACAGATACGCAGTATTTT. Translation gives CASSWASGVNTDTQYF.

The genes are TRBV28 and TRBJ1-1; TRBD1 aligns across 7 bases. The CDR3 contains 14 residues. Trimming took 2 bases from V and 5 from J; bases not matched to a gene: 5. Germline CDR1 and CDR2: MDHEN and SYDVKM. CDR3 loop: CASSLIGGRTEAFF. The DNA for the CDR3 is TGTGCCAGCAGTTTAATAGGGGGCAGGACTGAAGCTTTCTTT.

The V call is TRBV6-2 or TRBV6-3, the J call TRBJ2-4; 8 bases agree with TRBD1. Per the germline V gene, CDR1 is MNHEY and CDR2 is SVGEGT. Trimming cost V 4 bases and J 2 bases; bases outside gene matches: 10. The CDR3 has 17 amino acids. CDR3 DNA sequence: TGTGCCAGCAGTTCTACCCGGGACAGGTTAACCAAAAACATTCAGTACTTC. This codes for CASSSTRDRLTKNIQYF.

The genes are TRBV20-1 and TRBJ2-7; D is uncertain. The ends were cut back, 3 bases at V and 3 bases at J, with 15 bases in the middle. CDR3 size: 14 residues. Germline loops: CDR1 DFQATT, CDR2 SNEGSKA (reference sequence). CDR3 loop: CSASLPSGYYEQYF. CDR3 DNA sequence: TGCAGTGCTAGTCTCCCCTCGGGTTACTACGAGCAGTACTTC.

The J gene is TRBJ2-2, the V gene TRBV5-4; the D call may be TRBD1 or TRBD2 (6 bases each). The V gene's germline CDR1 is SGHNT and CDR2 YYREEE (reference sequence). The CDR3 totals 14 residues. The V end lost 0 bases, the J end lost 4 bases, and 7 bases lay between the germline ends. The CDR3 protein is CASSLGGATGELFF. In nucleotides, the CDR3 is TGTGCCAGCAGCTTGGGGGGGGCCACCGGGGAGCTGTTTTTT.

This chain joins TRBV7-2 and TRBJ2-3, with no clear D. The V gene's germline CDR1 is SGHTA and CDR2 FQGNSA. The CDR3 sequence is 13 residues long. V dropped 2 bases and J dropped 5 bases, with 8 bases sitting between them. Here the CDR3 DNA reads TGTGCCAGCAGCTTAACTCTAGTAGATACGCAGTATTTT. Translating gives CASSLTLVDTQYF.

This rearrangement joins TRBV27 to TRBJ2-1, with D perhaps assigned TRBD1 or TRBD2 (6 bases each). The CDR3 runs 15 residues. The germline V and J ends were trimmed by 8 bases and 7 bases, with 21 bases remaining between them. CDR1 and CDR2 (germline): MNHEY, SMNVEV (reference sequence). The CDR3 reads CASGPGRGARNEQFF. As DNA, the CDR3 is TGTGCCAGCGGGCCCGGTAGGGGGGCCAGGAATGAGCAGTTCTTC.

The chain carries TRBV5-1 and TRBJ2-2, with 10 bases fitting TRBD1. The CDR3 sequence is 16 residues long. Germline V gene sequence: CDR1 SGHRS, CDR2 YFSETQ. J gave up 0 bases and V 2 bases, and 1 base lay outside the gene matches. The chain's CDR3 is CASSLGQGANTGELFF. For the CDR3, the DNA is TGCGCCAGCAGCTTAGGACAGGGGGCGAACACCGGGGAGCTGTTTTTT.

The gene calls are TRBV9 and TRBJ2-4; 10 nucleotides match TRBD2. The V segment lost 3 bases and the J segment 5 bases; nucleotides outside the gene matches: 5. Germline CDR1 and CDR2: SGDLS and YYNGEE. The CDR3 length is 15 residues. CDR3 residues: CASSGTGLAENIQYF. Here the CDR3 DNA reads TGTGCCAGCAGCGGTACCGGACTAGCGGAAAACATTCAGTACTTC.